The 7 T cell receptor beta chains in this list originate from one sample, sequenced in a study of blood T cells in healthy people across ages. Through a sample-barcoded 5' primer and a J-beta primer mix, a second PCR was run for about 7 to 12 cycles. In TCRdb, the 5' RACE reads were re-called with MiXCR into one record per CDR3 protein. The sample yields about 1,400,000 distinct CDR3 sequences, around 42% seen once. The sample consisted of blood. The receptors shown here come from a woman aged 18-30 years in good health.

CDR3 protein: CATSGTERQGGNQPQHF. For the CDR3, the DNA is TGTGCCACCAGCGGCACGGAAAGACAGGGAGGAAATCAGCCCCAGCATTTT. The chain carries TRBV15 and TRBJ1-5, with TRBD1 matching 7 bases. Germline loops: CDR1 LNHNV, CDR2 YYDKDF (reference sequence). The CDR3 is 17 residues long. The trim removed 5 bases at V and 4 bases at J, leaving 14 bases unmatched.

The chain is built from TRBV12-3 or TRBV12-4 and TRBJ2-3, with 8 bases lining up with TRBD2. V gave up 6 bases and J gave up 2 bases; unmatched junction bases: 10. This CDR3 contains 16 residues. CDR3 in DNA: TGTGCCAGCAGCTCCCGCGGGGGGCGACCCACAGATACGCAGTATTTT. Protein: CASSSRGGRPTDTQYF.

This chain joins TRBV20-1 and TRBJ1-4; 7 bases line up with TRBD1. Trimming removed 3 bases from V and 11 bases from J; junction bases left unmatched: 6. The CDR3 contains 12 residues. The V gene's germline CDR1 is DFQATT and CDR2 SNEGSKA (reference sequence). The CDR3 nucleotides read TGCAGTGCTAGGGGACAGATTGAGAAACTGTTTTTT. Translating it yields CSARGQIEKLFF.

This chain connects TRBV10-3 to TRBJ2-3; 7 bases fit TRBD1. CDR3 length equals 16 residues. V was pared by 9 bases and J by 0 bases, with 12 bases of the junction left unmatched. From germline, CDR1 is ENHRY and CDR2 SYGVKD. The CDR3 here is CAIANSGGPSTDTQYF. The CDR3 DNA follows: TGTGCCATAGCAAATTCAGGGGGACCCAGCACAGATACGCAGTATTTT.

The chain couples TRBV20-1 to TRBJ2-1; D is uncertain. There are 15 residues in the CDR3. The V and J ends lost 7 bases and 6 bases respectively, with 22 bases between them. Germline lookup yields CDR1 DFQATT and CDR2 SNEGSKA (reference sequence). This CDR3 reads CSGPTLRPQSNEQFF. The CDR3 nucleotides are TGCAGTGGTCCGACCTTGAGGCCGCAAAGCAATGAGCAGTTCTTC.

The chain carries TRBV7-2 and TRBJ1-2; D is unresolved. Germline V gene lookup returns CDR1 SGHTA and CDR2 FQGNSA. The CDR3 has 14 amino acids. Between the trimmed V and J ends, which lost 1 base and 4 bases, there was a span of 10 bases. The DNA for the CDR3 is TGTGCCAGCAGCTTAGAGGCAGCGCCCTATGGCTACACCTTC. It is translated as CASSLEAAPYGYTF.

This chain joins TRBV27 and TRBJ2-5; D may correspond to TRBD1 or TRBD2 (5 bases each). The end of the DNA is better explained by TRBJ2-7, so the J call may be wrong. CDR1 and CDR2 (germline): MNHEY, SMNVEV (reference sequence). The CDR3 totals 15 residues. In nucleotides, the CDR3 is TGTGCCAGCAGTCTCCTCCCGGGACCGTCCTACGAGCAGTACTTC. It is translated as CASSLLPGPSYEQYF.